These 11 T cell receptor beta chains came from one sample sequenced in a study of blood T cell repertoires in COVID-19. Profiling relied on immunoSEQ multiplex PCR, and the TCRdb table lists in-frame clones only, not all of them. The sample carries hundreds of thousands of clones, around 84% recorded once. The sample consisted of peripheral blood. The receptors derive from a man aged 45-60 years with COVID-19, enrolled during active disease.

The rearrangement uses TRBV27 and TRBJ1-2; TRBD1 matches at 7 bases. V lost 5 bases to trimming and J lost 8 bases; unmatched junction nucleotides: 5. The CDR3 sequence is 12 residues long. Germline V gives CDR1 MNHEY, CDR2 SMNVEV (reference sequence). DNA for the CDR3: TGTGCCAGCAGTCTGACAGGGTTGGGCTACACCTTC. This sequence encodes CASSLTGLGYTF.

This sequence joins TRBV20-1 and TRBJ2-1, with no clear D. Germline CDR1 and CDR2: DFQATT and SNEGSKA (reference sequence). The CDR3 is 11 amino acids. The V end lost 5 bases, the J end lost 8 bases, and 10 bases lay between the germline ends. The DNA for the CDR3 is TGCAGTGCTCCCCGCTCGGATGAGCAGTTCTTC. As protein: CSAPRSDEQFF.

The V gene is TRBV27, the J gene TRBJ2-1; 12 bases map to TRBD1. V was clipped by 5 bases and J by 0 bases; unmatched bases: 11. CDR1 and CDR2 from the germline V gene are MNHEY and SMNVEV (reference sequence). CDR3 length: 19 residues. As DNA, the CDR3 is TGTGCCAGCAGTCTTCTCGGGACAGGGGGCTTGAGCTCCTACAATGAGCAGTTCTTC. Protein: CASSLLGTGGLSSYNEQFF.

The chain employs TRBV15 and TRBJ2-2; 9 bases agree with TRBD1. Trimming took 0 bases from V and 5 from J; bases not matched to a gene: 10. In germline, CDR1 is LNHNV, CDR2 YYDKDF (reference sequence). The CDR3 has 18 residues. CDR3 sequence reads: CATSRDPRDRALTGELFF. The DNA of the CDR3 is TGTGCCACCAGCAGAGATCCTCGGGACAGGGCCTTGACCGGGGAGCTGTTTTTT.

This rearrangement joins TRBV6-2 or TRBV6-3 to TRBJ2-1; 7 bases align to TRBD1. Germline CDR1 MNHEY, CDR2 SVGEGT. The CDR3 spans 18 residues. The junction had 20 bases not matched to a gene; V was cut back by 5 bases and J by 7 bases. CDR3 nucleotide sequence: TGTGCCAGCAGTCTCACCGCCCAGGGGGTGCTTGGTGGGAATGAGCAGTTCTTC. Protein: CASSLTAQGVLGGNEQFF.

The count of this clone is one. This chain connects TRBV2 to TRBJ2-1, with D perhaps matching TRBD2 (6 bases). The germline gives CDR1 SNHLY, CDR2 FYNNEI. The CDR3 runs 15 residues. Between the trimmed V and J ends, which lost 6 bases and 6 bases, there was a span of 18 bases. CDR3 coding DNA: TGTGCCAGCAGGGGGAACTCAGCCGGGGGCAATGAGCAGTTCTTC. Its protein is CASRGNSAGGNEQFF.

Here the CDR3 reads CASSELGAEQYF. The CDR3 region has the DNA TGTGCCAGCAGTGAATTAGGGGCCGAGCAGTACTTC. The rearrangement links TRBV25-1 to TRBJ2-7, with D perhaps matching TRBD1 (5 bases). Germline lookup yields CDR1 MGHDK and CDR2 SYGVNS. V lost 1 base and J lost 6, with 7 bases in between. The CDR3 has 12 residues.

The chain joins TRBV9 to TRBJ2-5; TRBD2 matches at 12 bases. Germline values: CDR1 SGDLS, CDR2 YYNGEE. The CDR3 is 17 amino acids. V trimming: 0 bases; J trimming: 5 bases; junction bases outside the gene matches: 8. This CDR3 reads CASSVAVTSGGGETQYF. For the CDR3, the DNA is TGTGCCAGCAGCGTAGCCGTGACTAGCGGGGGAGGGGAGACCCAGTACTTC.

This chain connects TRBV24-1 to TRBJ2-5; tentative D call: TRBD1 (6 bases). Per germline, CDR1 KGHDR and CDR2 SFDVKD. V lost 2 bases and J 7 bases, leaving 10 bases between the germline ends. The CDR3 is 13 residues long. This chain's CDR3 is CATSDYREGTQYF. The CDR3 DNA reads TGTGCCACCAGTGATTACAGGGAAGGGACCCAGTACTTC.

As DNA, the CDR3 is TGTGCCAGCAGCTTGAGTTCGGGTGAAGCTTTCTTT. Protein sequence: CASSLSSGEAFF. The chain uses TRBV5-4 and TRBJ1-1; D gene ambiguous. V was pared by 1 base and J by 7 bases, with 8 bases between. Germline assignment: CDR1 SGHNT and CDR2 YYREEE (reference sequence). CDR3 length: 12 residues.

CDR3 loop: CASSPTGPYNSPLHF. The CDR3 coding sequence is TGTGCCAGCAGCCCCACAGGGCCCTATAATTCACCCCTCCACTTT. This chain uses TRBV27 with TRBJ1-6; a weak D match, TRBD1 (6 bases). The germline V gene has CDR1 MNHEY and CDR2 SMNVEV (reference sequence). Trimming shortened V by 6 bases and J by 2 bases, and 11 bases separated the two germline ends. The CDR3 has 15 amino acids.